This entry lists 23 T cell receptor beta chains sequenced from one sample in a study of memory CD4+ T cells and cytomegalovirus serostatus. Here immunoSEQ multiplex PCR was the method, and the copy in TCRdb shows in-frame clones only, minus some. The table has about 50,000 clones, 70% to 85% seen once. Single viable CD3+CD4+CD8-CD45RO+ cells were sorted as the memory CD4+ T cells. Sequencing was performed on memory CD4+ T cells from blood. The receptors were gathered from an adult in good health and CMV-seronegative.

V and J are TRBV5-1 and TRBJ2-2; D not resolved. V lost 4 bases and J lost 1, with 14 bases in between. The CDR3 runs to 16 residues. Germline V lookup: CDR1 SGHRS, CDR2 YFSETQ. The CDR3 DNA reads TGCGCCAGCAGCATCCAGGAGTTAGGGAACACCGGGGAGCTGTTTTTT. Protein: CASSIQELGNTGELFF.

CDR3 sequence (DNA): TGTGCCAGCAGGACCGACAGCAATGAGCAGTACTTC. Its translation: CASRTDSNEQYF. This rearrangement joins TRBV2 to TRBJ2-7; possibly TRBD1 for D (5 bases). The V end was cut by 6 bases, the J end by 7 bases, with 13 bases between. CDR3 length equals 12 residues. Germline-derived CDR1 and CDR2 are SNHLY and FYNNEI.

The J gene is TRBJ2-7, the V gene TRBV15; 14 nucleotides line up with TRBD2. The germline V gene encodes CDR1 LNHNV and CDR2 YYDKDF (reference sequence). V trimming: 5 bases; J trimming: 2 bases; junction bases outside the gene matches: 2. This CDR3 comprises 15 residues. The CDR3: CATSGTSGGTYEQYF. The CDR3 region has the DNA TGTGCCACCAGCGGGACTAGCGGGGGTACCTACGAGCAGTACTTC.

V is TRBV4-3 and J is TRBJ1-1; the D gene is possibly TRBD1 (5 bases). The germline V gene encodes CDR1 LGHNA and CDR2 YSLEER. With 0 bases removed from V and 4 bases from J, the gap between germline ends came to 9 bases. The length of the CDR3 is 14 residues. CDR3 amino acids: CASSQDAGLTEAFF. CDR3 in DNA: TGCGCCAGCAGCCAAGATGCGGGGCTCACTGAAGCTTTCTTT.

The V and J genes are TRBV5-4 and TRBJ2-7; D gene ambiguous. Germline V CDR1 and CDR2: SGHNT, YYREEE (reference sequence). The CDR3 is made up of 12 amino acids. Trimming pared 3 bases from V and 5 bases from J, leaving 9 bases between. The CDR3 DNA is TGTGCCAGCAGCTACGGACCTGACGAGCAGTACTTC. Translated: CASSYGPDEQYF.

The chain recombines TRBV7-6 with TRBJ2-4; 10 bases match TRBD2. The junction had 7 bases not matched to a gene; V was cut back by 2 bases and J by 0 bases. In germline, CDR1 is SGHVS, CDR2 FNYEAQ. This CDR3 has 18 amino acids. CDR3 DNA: TGTGCCAGCAGCTTAAGCCCTCTAGCGGGGGTAGCCAAAAACATTCAGTACTTC. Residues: CASSLSPLAGVAKNIQYF.

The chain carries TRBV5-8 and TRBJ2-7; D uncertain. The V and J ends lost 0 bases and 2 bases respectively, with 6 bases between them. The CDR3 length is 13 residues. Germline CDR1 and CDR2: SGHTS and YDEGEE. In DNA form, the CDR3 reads TGTGCCAGCAGCTTGGTAGGGCCCTACGAGCAGTACTTC. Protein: CASSLVGPYEQYF.

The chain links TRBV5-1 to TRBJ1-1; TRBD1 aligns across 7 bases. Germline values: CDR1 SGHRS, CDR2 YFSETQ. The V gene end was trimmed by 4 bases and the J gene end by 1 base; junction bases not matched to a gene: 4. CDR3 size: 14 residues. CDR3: CASSPRTGNTEAFF. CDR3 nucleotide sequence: TGCGCCAGCAGCCCGAGGACAGGGAACACTGAAGCTTTCTTT.

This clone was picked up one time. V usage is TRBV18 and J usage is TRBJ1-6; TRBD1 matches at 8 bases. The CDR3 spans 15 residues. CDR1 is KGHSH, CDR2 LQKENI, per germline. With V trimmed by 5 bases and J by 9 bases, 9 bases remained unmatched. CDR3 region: CASSTGTGSRSPLHF. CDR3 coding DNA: TGTGCCAGCTCAACTGGGACAGGTTCACGTTCACCCCTCCACTTT. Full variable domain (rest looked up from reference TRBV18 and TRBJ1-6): NAGVMQNPRHLVRRRGQEARLRCSPMKGHSHVYWYRQLPEEGLKFMVYLQKENIIDESGMPKERFSAEFPKEGPSILRIQQVVRGDSAAYFCASSTGTGSRSPLHFGNGTRLTVT.

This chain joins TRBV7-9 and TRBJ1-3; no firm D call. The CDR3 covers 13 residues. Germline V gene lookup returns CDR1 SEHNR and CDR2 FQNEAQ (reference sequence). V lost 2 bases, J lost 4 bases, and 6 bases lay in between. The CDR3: CASSLNSGNTIYF. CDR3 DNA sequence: TGTGCCAGCAGCTTAAACTCGGGAAACACCATATATTTT.

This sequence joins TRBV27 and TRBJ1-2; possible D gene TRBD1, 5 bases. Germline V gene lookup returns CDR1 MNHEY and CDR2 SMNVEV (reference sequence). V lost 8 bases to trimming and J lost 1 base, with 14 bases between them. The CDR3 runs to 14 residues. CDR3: CASSVTGGNYGYTF. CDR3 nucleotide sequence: TGTGCCAGCTCAGTCACAGGAGGTAACTATGGCTACACCTTC.

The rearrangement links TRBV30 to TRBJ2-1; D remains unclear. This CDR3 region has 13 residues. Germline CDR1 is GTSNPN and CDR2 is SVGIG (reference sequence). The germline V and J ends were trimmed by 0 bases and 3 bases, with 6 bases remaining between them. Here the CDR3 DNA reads TGTGCCTGGAGTGTAGGGCTCTACAATGAGCAGTTCTTC. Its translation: CAWSVGLYNEQFF.

CDR3 amino acids: CASSPPGTANEQYF. The DNA for the CDR3 is TGTGCCAGCTCACCACCGGGGACTGCTAACGAGCAGTACTTC. The J gene is TRBJ2-7, the V gene TRBV18; TRBD2 is a possible D gene (6 bases). The CDR3 loop spans 14 amino acids. CDR1 KGHSH and CDR2 LQKENI come from the germline V gene. Deletions cut 0 bases from V and 5 bases from J, with 11 bases between.

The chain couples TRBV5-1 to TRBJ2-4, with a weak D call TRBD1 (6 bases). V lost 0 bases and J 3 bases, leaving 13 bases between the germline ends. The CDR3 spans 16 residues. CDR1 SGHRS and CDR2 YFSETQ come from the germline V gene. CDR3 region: CASSLVTGNLKNIQYF. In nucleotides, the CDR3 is TGCGCCAGCAGCTTGGTTACAGGGAACCTCAAAAACATTCAGTACTTC.

The CDR3 reads CASSYGRPRYYEQYF. The CDR3 region has the DNA TGTGCCAGCAGTTACGGCCGGCCCCGATACTACGAGCAGTACTTC. The V and J genes are TRBV6-6 and TRBJ2-7; D remains unclear. The CDR3 is made up of 15 amino acids. Per germline, CDR1 MNHNY and CDR2 SVGAGI (reference sequence). V was clipped by 2 bases and J by 3 bases, with 14 bases between them.

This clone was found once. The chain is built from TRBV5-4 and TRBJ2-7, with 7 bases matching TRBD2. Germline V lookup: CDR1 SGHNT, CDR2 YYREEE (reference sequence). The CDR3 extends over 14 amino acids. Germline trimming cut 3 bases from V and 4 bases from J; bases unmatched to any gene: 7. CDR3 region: CASSSAPGGYEQYF. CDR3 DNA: TGTGCCAGCAGCTCAGCCCCCGGGGGGTACGAGCAGTACTTC.

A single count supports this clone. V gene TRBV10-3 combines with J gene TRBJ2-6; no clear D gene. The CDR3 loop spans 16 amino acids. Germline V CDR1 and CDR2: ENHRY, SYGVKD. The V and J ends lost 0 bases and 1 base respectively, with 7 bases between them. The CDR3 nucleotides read TGTGCCATCAGTGAGTCGGCTCGGTCTGGGGCCAACGTCCTGACTTTC. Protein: CAISESARSGANVLTF.

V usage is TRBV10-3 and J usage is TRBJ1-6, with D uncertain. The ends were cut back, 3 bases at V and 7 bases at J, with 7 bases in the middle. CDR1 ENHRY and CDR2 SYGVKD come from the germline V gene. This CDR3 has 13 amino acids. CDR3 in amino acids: CAISENGNSPLHF. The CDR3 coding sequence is TGTGCCATCAGTGAAAACGGGAATTCACCCCTCCACTTT.

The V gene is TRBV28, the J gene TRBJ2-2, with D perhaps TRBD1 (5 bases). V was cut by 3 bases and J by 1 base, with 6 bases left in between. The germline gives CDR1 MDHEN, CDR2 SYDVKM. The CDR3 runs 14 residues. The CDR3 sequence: CASSFTGNTGELFF. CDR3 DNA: TGTGCCAGCAGTTTTACAGGGAACACCGGGGAGCTGTTTTTT.

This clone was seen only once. The DNA for the CDR3 is TGTGCCAGCAGCCCAGGGACAGGGCGGGCCGAGCAGTACTTC. Translating it yields CASSPGTGRAEQYF. V is TRBV7-8 and J is TRBJ2-7; 9 positions agree with TRBD1. CDR3 length equals 14 residues. The V segment lost 5 bases and the J segment 6 bases; nucleotides outside the gene matches: 8. Germline values: CDR1 SGHVS, CDR2 FQNEAQ.

The CDR3 nucleotides read TGTGCCAGCTCCCATATGCCGGGACGGCAGCCCTACGAGCAGTACTTC. It translates to CASSHMPGRQPYEQYF. The chain joins TRBV18 to TRBJ2-7; D may correspond to TRBD1 or TRBD2 (5 bases each). The V and J ends lost 6 bases and 2 bases respectively, with 20 bases between them. CDR1 and CDR2 (germline): KGHSH, LQKENI. The CDR3 loop spans 16 amino acids. Variable domain in full (rest from reference TRBV18 and TRBJ2-7): NAGVMQNPRHLVRRRGQEARLRCSPMKGHSHVYWYRQLPEEGLKFMVYLQKENIIDESGMPKERFSAEFPKEGPSILRIQQVVRGDSAAYFCASSHMPGRQPYEQYFGPGTRLTVT.

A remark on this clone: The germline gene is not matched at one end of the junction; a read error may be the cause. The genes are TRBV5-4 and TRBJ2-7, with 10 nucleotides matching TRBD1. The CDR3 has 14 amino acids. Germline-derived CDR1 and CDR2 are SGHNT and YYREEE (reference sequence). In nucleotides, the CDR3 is TGTGCCAGCAGCTTGGTTCGCGGGGGACAGGGGTCGTTCTTC. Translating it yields CASSLVRGGQGSFF.

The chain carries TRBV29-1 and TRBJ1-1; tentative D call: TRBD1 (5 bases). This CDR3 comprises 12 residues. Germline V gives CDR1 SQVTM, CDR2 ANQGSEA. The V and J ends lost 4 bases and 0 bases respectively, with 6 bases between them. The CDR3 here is CSVGTLNTEAFF. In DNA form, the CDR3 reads TGCAGCGTTGGGACACTGAACACTGAAGCTTTCTTT.